This TCR beta chain is from a study of technical replicates of blood from a few donors. Points on this clone: Relative to the germline gene, one junction end is altered; a read error may explain this.

Method: immunoSEQ multiplex PCR; TCRdb's copy keeps in-frame clones and lacks some. The data contain 73,000 or so clones, 75% to 95% of them singletons. CDR1 is SEHNR and CDR2 is FQNEAQ in the germline V gene (reference sequence). This CDR3 is built from 16 residues. The sequence came from a human donor in good health. Source material: T cells isolated from PBMCs. The chain recombines TRBV7-9 with TRBJ2-2, with TRBD2 identical over 9 bases. CDR3 bases: TGTGCCAGCAGCATAGCGGGAGTGTTTAACACCGGGGAGCTGTTTTTT. Its translation is CASSIAGVFNTGELFF.